A selection of T cell receptor beta chains follows, all from one sample in a study of cytomegalovirus exposure and HLA in healthy donors. Data came from immunoSEQ multiplex PCR; TCRdb stores just in-frame clones and leaves some out. The data show roughly 70,000 clones, 75% to 90% seen once. Sequencing was done on a sample of PBMCs. The receptors stem from a woman aged 25 to 45 in good health and CMV-seropositive. CDR3s include the opening cysteine and the closing phenylalanine or tryptophan. Each record gives: CDR3 DNA, CDR3 protein, D gene, J gene, V gene, clone size. The D gene is left open where the match is weak. The size field is filled for only some rows; it gives once, few, many or a size class.

cdr3_nt: TGTGCCAGCAGTGAAGCGCGGCAGAGAACCCAGCCCCAGCATTTT
cdr3_aa: CASSEARQRTQPQHF
d_call: -
j_call: TRBJ1-5
v_call: TRBV2
clone_size: -

cdr3_nt: TGTGCCAGCAGTGTCCAGGGGGTAAAGAATGAAGCTTTCTTT
cdr3_aa: CASSVQGVKNEAFF
d_call: TRBD1
j_call: TRBJ1-1
v_call: TRBV6-6
clone_size: few

cdr3_nt: TGTGCCAGCAGGGATCCGGGAGAACATCTTGGTACGCAGTATTTT
cdr3_aa: CASRDPGEHLGTQYF
d_call: -
j_call: TRBJ2-3
v_call: TRBV2
clone_size: -

cdr3_nt: TGTGCCAGCAGTTTAGGAGGGACAGGGGTGCCCTACAATGAGCAGTTCTTC
cdr3_aa: CASSLGGTGVPYNEQFF
d_call: TRBD1
j_call: TRBJ2-1
v_call: TRBV28
clone_size: -

cdr3_nt: TGTGCCAGTAGCATCGGGAGACAGGGCATTCGCTACACCTTC
cdr3_aa: CASSIGRQGIRYTF
d_call: TRBD1
j_call: TRBJ1-2
v_call: TRBV19
clone_size: -

cdr3_nt: TGCGCCAGCAGCCAAGATCGAGGGGAGCAGTACTTC
cdr3_aa: CASSQDRGEQYF
d_call: -
j_call: TRBJ2-7
v_call: TRBV4-1
clone_size: -

cdr3_nt: TGCAGCGTTGCGGCGCTAGCGGACCGCAATGAGCAGTTCTTC
cdr3_aa: CSVAALADRNEQFF
d_call: TRBD2
j_call: TRBJ2-1
v_call: TRBV29-1
clone_size: -

cdr3_nt: TGTGCCAGCAGCTTAGATGGCTTCGTGGGAGGGATTCCCTACGAGCAGTACTTC
cdr3_aa: CASSLDGFVGGIPYEQYF
d_call: TRBD2
j_call: TRBJ2-7
v_call: TRBV11-2
clone_size: -

cdr3_nt: TGCAGCGTTGGGGGGCGGACAACAGATACGCAGTATTTT
cdr3_aa: CSVGGRTTDTQYF
d_call: -
j_call: TRBJ2-3
v_call: TRBV29-1
clone_size: -

cdr3_nt: TGTGCCAGCAGCGGCCGGGACTTCACAGATACGCAGTATTTT
cdr3_aa: CASSGRDFTDTQYF
d_call: -
j_call: TRBJ2-3
v_call: TRBV9
clone_size: -

cdr3_nt: TGTGCCAGTAGTATCCCACGACTAAACACTGAAGCTTTCTTT
cdr3_aa: CASSIPRLNTEAFF
d_call: -
j_call: TRBJ1-1
v_call: TRBV19
clone_size: -

cdr3_nt: TGTGCCAGCGGTGAGGAGTCTGGGGCCAACGTCCTGACTTTC
cdr3_aa: CASGEESGANVLTF
d_call: -
j_call: TRBJ2-6
v_call: TRBV5-4
clone_size: -

cdr3_nt: TGCAGCGTTGAAGATATTGTGAGGGGGAGTCAGTACGAGCAGTACTTC
cdr3_aa: CSVEDIVRGSQYEQYF
d_call: -
j_call: TRBJ2-7
v_call: TRBV29-1
clone_size: -

cdr3_nt: TGTGCCTGGGGGTCAAGGCGGGAGGATGAGCAGTTCTTC
cdr3_aa: CAWGSRREDEQFF
d_call: TRBD2
j_call: TRBJ2-1
v_call: TRBV30
clone_size: -

cdr3_nt: TGTGCCAGCAGACAGAGCGGGAGGGCCGTGGGGGAGCAGTTCTTC
cdr3_aa: CASRQSGRAVGEQFF
d_call: TRBD2
j_call: TRBJ2-1
v_call: TRBV7-6
clone_size: -

cdr3_nt: TGCGCCAGCAGCCTGCCGGGACAGGGCTACGAGCAGTACTTC
cdr3_aa: CASSLPGQGYEQYF
d_call: TRBD1
j_call: TRBJ2-7
v_call: TRBV4-1
clone_size: -

cdr3_nt: TGCGCCAGCAGCCAAATGGACTCTAACACTGAAGCTTTCTTT
cdr3_aa: CASSQMDSNTEAFF
d_call: -
j_call: TRBJ1-1
v_call: TRBV5-1
clone_size: -

cdr3_nt: TGTGCCAGCAGCTCTTGGGACAGGGGGCGGAATGGCTACACCTTC
cdr3_aa: CASSSWDRGRNGYTF
d_call: TRBD1
j_call: TRBJ1-2
v_call: TRBV7-2
clone_size: -

cdr3_nt: TGTGCCAGCAGCTTGGTGGGGACAGGGGTCGAGCAGTACTTC
cdr3_aa: CASSLVGTGVEQYF
d_call: TRBD1
j_call: TRBJ2-7
v_call: TRBV5-6
clone_size: -

cdr3_nt: TGTGCCAGCAGTTTGCCGGGGCTAGCGGGACTGGCCAATGAGCAGTTCTTC
cdr3_aa: CASSLPGLAGLANEQFF
d_call: TRBD2
j_call: TRBJ2-1
v_call: TRBV28
clone_size: -

cdr3_nt: TGTGCCAGCAGTTCCACAGGGGTAGTAGCCAAAAACATTCAGTACTTC
cdr3_aa: CASSSTGVVAKNIQYF
d_call: TRBD1
j_call: TRBJ2-4
v_call: TRBV28
clone_size: -

cdr3_nt: TGTGCCAGCATCCCAGGGGGGACTAGCGGGAGAGATGAGCAGTTCTTC
cdr3_aa: CASIPGGTSGRDEQFF
d_call: TRBD2
j_call: TRBJ2-1
v_call: TRBV13
clone_size: -